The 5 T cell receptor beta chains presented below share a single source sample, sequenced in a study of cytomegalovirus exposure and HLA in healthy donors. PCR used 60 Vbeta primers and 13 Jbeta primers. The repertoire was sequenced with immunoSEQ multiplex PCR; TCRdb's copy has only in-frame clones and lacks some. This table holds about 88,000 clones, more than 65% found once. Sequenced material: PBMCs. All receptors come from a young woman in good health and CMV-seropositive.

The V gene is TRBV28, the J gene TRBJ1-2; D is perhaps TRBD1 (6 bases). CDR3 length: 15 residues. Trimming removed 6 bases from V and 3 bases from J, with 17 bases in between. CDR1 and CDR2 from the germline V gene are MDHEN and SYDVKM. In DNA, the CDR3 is TGTGCCAGCAGATTTGGACAGACGGCCCACTATGGCTACACCTTC. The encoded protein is CASRFGQTAHYGYTF.

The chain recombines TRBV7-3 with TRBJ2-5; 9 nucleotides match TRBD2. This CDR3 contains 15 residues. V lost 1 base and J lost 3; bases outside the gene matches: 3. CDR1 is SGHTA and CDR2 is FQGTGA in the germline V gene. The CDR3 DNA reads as TGTGCCAGCAGCTTAAGTGGGACTAGCAAAGAGACCCAGTACTTC. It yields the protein CASSLSGTSKETQYF.

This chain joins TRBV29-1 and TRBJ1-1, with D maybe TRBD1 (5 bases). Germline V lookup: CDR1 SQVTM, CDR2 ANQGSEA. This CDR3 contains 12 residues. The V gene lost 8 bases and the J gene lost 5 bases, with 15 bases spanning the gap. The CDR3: CSTWGAGTEAFF. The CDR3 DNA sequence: TGCAGCACATGGGGCGCGGGGACTGAAGCTTTCTTT.

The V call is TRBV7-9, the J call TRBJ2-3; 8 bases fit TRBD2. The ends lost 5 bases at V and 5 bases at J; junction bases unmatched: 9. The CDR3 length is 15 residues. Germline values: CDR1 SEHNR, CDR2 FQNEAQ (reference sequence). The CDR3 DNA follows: TGTGCCAGCAGCCCCGGGGGGCTAGCGGGAGATACGCAGTATTTT. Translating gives CASSPGGLAGDTQYF. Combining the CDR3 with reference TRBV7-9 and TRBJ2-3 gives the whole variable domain DTGVSQNPRHKITKRGQNVTFRCDPISEHNRLYWYRQTLGQGPEFLTYFQNEAQLEKSRLLSDRFSAERPKGSFSTLEIQRTEQGDSAMYLCASSPGGLAGDTQYFGPGTRLTVL.

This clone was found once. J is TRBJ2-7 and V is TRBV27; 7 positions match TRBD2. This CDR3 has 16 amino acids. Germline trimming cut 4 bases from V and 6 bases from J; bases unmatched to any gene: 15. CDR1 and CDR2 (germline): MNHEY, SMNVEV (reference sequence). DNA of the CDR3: TGTGCCAGCAGTTCTCGAACCGGGGGGTATGGTGTCGAGCAGTACTTC. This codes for CASSSRTGGYGVEQYF.